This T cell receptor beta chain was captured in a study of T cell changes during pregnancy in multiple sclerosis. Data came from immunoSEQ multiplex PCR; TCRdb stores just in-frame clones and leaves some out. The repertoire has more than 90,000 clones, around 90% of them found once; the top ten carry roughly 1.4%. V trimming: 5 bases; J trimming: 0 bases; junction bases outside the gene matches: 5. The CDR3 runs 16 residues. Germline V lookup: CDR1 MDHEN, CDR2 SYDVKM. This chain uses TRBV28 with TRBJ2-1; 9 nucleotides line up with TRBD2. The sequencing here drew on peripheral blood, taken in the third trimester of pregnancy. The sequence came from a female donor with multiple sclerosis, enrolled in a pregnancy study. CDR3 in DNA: TGTGCCAGCAGTGCGACTAGCGGTAGCTCCTACAATGAGCAGTTCTTC. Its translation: CASSATSGSSYNEQFF.